This TCR beta chain is from a study of T-cell reconstitution after alpha-beta-depleted transplantation in children. V was pared by 0 bases and J by 6 bases, with 0 bases of the junction left unmatched. CDR3 length: 13 amino acids. CDR1 is SGHTS, CDR2 YDEGEE, per germline. On this clonotype itself: This could be a read error, since a much larger clone is one nucleotide away.

Unique molecular identifiers were built into the TCRbeta library. TCRdb independently ran MiXCR on the PCR reads; one entry per CDR3 protein. The table lists over 70,000 distinct CDR3 sequences, 12% of them singletons. The sequence was collected from a human donor who donated a stem cell graft to a child with inherited bone marrow failure. This specimen consisted of PBMCs from the stem cell graft donor, obtained from the stem cell graft. The chain uses TRBV5-8 and TRBJ2-1, with 7 positions matching TRBD1. The CDR3, as DNA: TGTGCCAGCAGCTTGGGACAGGGCAATGAGCAGTTCTTC. This translates into CASSLGQGNEQFF.